This T cell receptor (beta chain) emerged from a study of shared clonotypes between healthy human individuals. V was clipped by 1 base and J by 1 base, with 10 bases between them. The CDR3 runs to 15 residues. Germline assignment: CDR1 LNHNV and CDR2 YYDKDF (reference sequence). How the authors handled the data: With immunoSEQ giving junction-only sequences and no quality scores, filtering differed. Sequenced by immunoSEQ multiplex PCR; TCRdb stores in-frame clones only, minus some. The DNA gave D and trimming, while V, J and clone size come from that table. The data contain some 980,000 clones, about 80% of them seen just once; the ten biggest clones take up over 1.3%.

The receptor comes from a man younger than 35 in good health. This chain joins TRBV15 and TRBJ1-1; D is unresolved. Sequencing input: memory CD4+ T cells sorted from blood. Subset in this sample: CD45RA-negative fraction. CDR3 sequence (DNA): TGTGCCACCAGCAGAGTAGGAGGGCAGAACACTGAAGCTTTCTTT. Translating it yields CATSRVGGQNTEAFF.